Included here is one T cell receptor beta chain sequence, with context. The antigen remains unidentified. The data belong to a study of T-cell memory formation after mild COVID-19. TCRdb analysed the 5' RACE reads with MiXCR anew, one entry per CDR3 protein. The sample lists 250,000 to 350,000 distinct CDR3 sequences, around 15% occurring once. This CDR3 spans 13 amino acids. The germline V gene encodes CDR1 MNHEY and CDR2 SMNVEV (reference sequence). The V end was cut by 3 bases, the J end by 7 bases, with 11 bases between. Findings and caveats of the study: Cross-reactive memory apparently joined, as some responding clones appeared in pre-infection memory. The study found balanced CD4/CD8 in clones contracting day 15 to 85 and a CD4+ lean in later expanders. Shrinking CD4+ clones were chiefly CM and EM; CD8+ ones were chiefly EMRA.

Input material: PBMCs or a T cell subset sorted from them (not recorded which). The sequence derives from a man younger than 35 who had mild COVID-19 (a few samples of this study predate the infection). Cell type and time point are not known. The chain links TRBV27 to TRBJ2-3; no clear D gene. DNA of the CDR3: TGTGCCAGCAGTTTTTCCTTAGCCTATACGCAGTATTTT. Translation: CASSFSLAYTQYF.